The rows below give T cell receptor beta chains drawn from one sample of a study of blood T cell repertoires in COVID-19. Measured with immunoSEQ multiplex PCR; TCRdb has only the in-frame clones, and not every one. The sample holds fewer than 90,000 clones; around three quarters are singletons and the top ten take about half. Sequenced: peripheral blood. These receptors were obtained from a human donor in a cohort sampled during active COVID-19. Each CDR3 is given without its conserved first and last residue.

J: TRBJ2-2; V: TRBV3-1/TRBV3-2; CDR3: ASSQGVGGRGTGELF
J: TRBJ1-5; V: TRBV30; CDR3: AWSKQGRQPQH
J: TRBJ2-3; V: TRBV24-1; CDR3: ATSEDAGGPYTDTQY
J: TRBJ2-5; V: TRBV5-6; CDR3: ASSSLRGKVRETQY
J: TRBJ2-7; V: TRBV7-8; CDR3: ASSPDLQRSYEQY
J: TRBJ2-1; V: TRBV5-1; CDR3: ASSLGTPSYNEQF
J: TRBJ2-3; V: TRBV11-2; CDR3: ASSLVWTSGTADTQY
J: TRBJ2-5; V: TRBV19; CDR3: ATSDRGRETQY
J: TRBJ2-4; V: TRBV2; CDR3: ASTKGHIAKNIQY
J: TRBJ1-5; V: TRBV10-3; CDR3: AISGEGAKGNQPQH
J: TRBJ2-5; V: TRBV29-1; CDR3: SVDRGQETQY
J: TRBJ1-1; V: TRBV28; CDR3: ASTTGDKNTEAF
J: TRBJ2-7; V: TRBV14; CDR3: ASSQASGPFYEQY
J: TRBJ1-3; V: TRBV5-4; CDR3: ASSLSGQGYGNTIY
J: TRBJ2-7; V: TRBV25-1; CDR3: ASSESGYEQY
J: TRBJ2-5; V: TRBV5-8; CDR3: ASPSLPGQGGEETQY
J: TRBJ2-7; V: TRBV4-3; CDR3: ASSQAIRVPSYEQY
J: TRBJ1-5; V: TRBV2; CDR3: AGADDSNQPQH
J: TRBJ1-5; V: TRBV18; CDR3: ASSPDGGNQPQH
J: TRBJ2-7; V: TRBV6-6; CDR3: ASSTGTSGSYEQY
J: TRBJ2-3; V: TRBV7-9; CDR3: ASSRRAGRTDTQY
J: TRBJ2-1; V: TRBV12-3/TRBV12-4; CDR3: ASSLGAFNEQF
J: TRBJ2-7; V: TRBV25-1; CDR3: ASSRPLAGGPYEQY
J: TRBJ2-3; V: TRBV10-3; CDR3: AISESRGNTDTQY
J: TRBJ2-7; V: TRBV30; CDR3: AWDSGSYEQY
J: TRBJ1-5; V: TRBV28; CDR3: AIHNPNGGNQPQH
J: TRBJ2-6; V: TRBV4-3; CDR3: ASSQAARESGRGANVLT
J: TRBJ2-1; V: TRBV5-5; CDR3: ASSFQTRGIGNEQF
J: TRBJ1-1; V: TRBV28; CDR3: ASSLTTANTEAF
J: TRBJ2-1; V: TRBV13; CDR3: ASSFLGTSASNEQF
J: TRBJ2-3; V: TRBV12-3/TRBV12-4; CDR3: ASSGRARDTQY
J: TRBJ2-5; V: TRBV28; CDR3: ASSLQGAETQY
J: TRBJ1-1; V: TRBV5-4; CDR3: ASSEAGLSTEAF
J: TRBJ2-1; V: TRBV19; CDR3: ASRTSGGLYNEQF
J: TRBJ2-7; V: TRBV14; CDR3: ASSTRYPPYEQY
J: TRBJ1-1; V: TRBV21-1; CDR3: ASSKHPGGNTEAF
J: TRBJ2-5; V: TRBV5-1; CDR3: ASTTSGGKKTQY
J: TRBJ1-4; V: TRBV6-5; CDR3: ASSYSLQLEKLF
J: TRBJ2-3; V: TRBV5-8; CDR3: ASRSTVSTDTQY
J: TRBJ2-5; V: TRBV29-1; CDR3: SVERAETQY
J: TRBJ2-2; V: TRBV5-6; CDR3: ASSLQGWISTGELF
J: TRBJ2-2; V: TRBV7-9; CDR3: ASRPWTTNTGELF
J: TRBJ2-5; V: TRBV27; CDR3: ASRTLGLAETQY